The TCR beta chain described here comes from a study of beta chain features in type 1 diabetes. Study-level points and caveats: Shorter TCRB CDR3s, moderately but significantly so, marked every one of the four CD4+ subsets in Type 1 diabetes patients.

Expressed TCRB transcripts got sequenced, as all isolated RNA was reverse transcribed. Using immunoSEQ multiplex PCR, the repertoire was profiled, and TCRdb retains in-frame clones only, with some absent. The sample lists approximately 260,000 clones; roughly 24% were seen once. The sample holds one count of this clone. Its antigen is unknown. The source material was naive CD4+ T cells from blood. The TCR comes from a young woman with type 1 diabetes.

The CDR3 coding sequence is TGTGCCAGCAGCGTTACAGGGGGCGACACCGGGGAGCTGTTTTTT. Its protein is CASSVTGGDTGELFF. The genes are TRBV9 and TRBJ2-2; 9 bases match TRBD1. The CDR3 contains 15 residues. J gave up 3 bases and V 2 bases, and 2 bases lay outside the gene matches. CDR1 and CDR2 from the germline V gene are SGDLS and YYNGEE.